Presented here are 21 T cell receptor beta chains from one specimen sequenced in a study of blood T cell repertoires in COVID-19. Clones were read by immunoSEQ multiplex PCR, and TCRdb kept only the in-frame ones, dropping some. This table has approximately 77,000 clones, approximately 79% appearing once. The sequencing sample was made of peripheral blood. These receptors were taken from a man between 65 and 85 years old with active or convalescent COVID-19.

J is TRBJ1-2 and V is TRBV28; D may be TRBD1 (6 bases). V dropped 8 bases and J dropped 6 bases, with 19 bases sitting between them. The CDR3 extends over 14 amino acids. Per the germline V gene, CDR1 is MDHEN and CDR2 is SYDVKM. The CDR3 reads CASGRDTKFDGYTF. As DNA, the CDR3 is TGTGCCAGCGGAAGGGACACGAAGTTTGATGGCTACACCTTC.

This CDR3 is CASSEARGTQYF. DNA of the CDR3: TGTGCCAGCAGTGAAGCCAGGGGGACGCAGTATTTT. The chain employs TRBV2 and TRBJ2-3, with TRBD1 matching over 7 bases. Trimming took 0 bases from V and 9 from J; bases not matched to a gene: 0. The CDR3 extends over 12 amino acids. Germline loops: CDR1 SNHLY, CDR2 FYNNEI.

The chain uses TRBV2 and TRBJ2-3; 11 bases agree with TRBD2. Germline CDR1 and CDR2: SNHLY and FYNNEI. The V gene end was trimmed by 1 base and the J gene end by 4 bases; junction bases not matched to a gene: 10. This CDR3 contains 18 residues. The DNA of the CDR3 is TGTGCCAGCAGTGAAGGGGCGATAGCGGGGGGGAGGGCAGATACGCAGTATTTT. Amino acid sequence: CASSEGAIAGGRADTQYF.

This clone was counted only a few times. The chain couples TRBV4-1 to TRBJ2-2; D might be TRBD2 (6 bases). Trimming took 1 base from V and 3 from J, leaving 15 bases between them. The CDR3 contains 17 residues. Germline values: CDR1 MGHRA, CDR2 YSYEKL. The CDR3 here is CASSQGWWGGDTGELFF. DNA for the CDR3: TGCGCCAGCAGCCAAGGGTGGTGGGGCGGGGACACCGGGGAGCTGTTTTTT.

This chain links TRBV3-1 (or the pseudogene TRBV3-2) with TRBJ2-3; no clear D gene. The V gene lost 2 bases and the J gene lost 0 bases, with 3 bases spanning the gap. CDR3 length: 13 amino acids. Germline V gene sequence: CDR1 LGHDT, CDR2 YNNKEL (reference sequence). CDR3 in amino acids: CASSQYSTDTQYF. CDR3 in DNA: TGTGCCAGCAGCCAATATAGCACAGATACGCAGTATTTT.

This clone was seen just once. This chain connects TRBV14 to TRBJ1-5; a weak D match, TRBD1 (5 bases). The germline V gene has CDR1 SGHDN and CDR2 FVKESK. Trimming removed 2 bases at V and 4 bases at J, with 6 bases between. This CDR3 has 13 residues. This CDR3 is CASSQNRNQPQHF. CDR3 bases: TGTGCCAGCAGCCAAAACAGGAATCAGCCCCAGCATTTT.

V is TRBV30 and J is TRBJ1-1; D perhaps matches TRBD1 (5 bases). Germline assignment: CDR1 GTSNPN and CDR2 SVGIG (reference sequence). The CDR3 loop spans 13 amino acids. With 4 bases removed from V and 4 bases from J, the gap between germline ends came to 13 bases. The CDR3 is CAWTGFVSTEAFF. CDR3 nucleotides: TGTGCCTGGACAGGGTTCGTGAGCACTGAAGCTTTCTTT.

The CDR3 bases are TGTGCCAGCAGCCCCACAGGGGGTCAGGAAAAACTGTTTTTT. Amino acid sequence: CASSPTGGQEKLFF. This sequence joins TRBV2 and TRBJ1-4; 8 nucleotides match TRBD1. The CDR3 loop spans 14 amino acids. Germline V gene sequence: CDR1 SNHLY, CDR2 FYNNEI. With 6 bases clipped from V and 8 bases from J, the junction kept 8 bases outside the gene matches.

The CDR3 nucleotides are TGTGCCAGCAGTGAGTGGACACCGCAAGAGACCCAGTACTTC. This translates into CASSEWTPQETQYF. This chain uses TRBV6-1 with TRBJ2-5; maybe TRBD1 (5 bases). CDR3 length: 14 amino acids. CDR1 MNHNS and CDR2 SASEGT come from the germline V gene. V was shortened by 3 bases and J by 2 bases, with 10 bases between the two germline ends.

The chain joins TRBV5-1 to TRBJ2-5; D gene ambiguous. The germline V and J ends were trimmed by 4 bases and 3 bases, with 10 bases remaining between them. Germline assignment: CDR1 SGHRS and CDR2 YFSETQ. The CDR3 sequence is 13 residues long. CDR3 amino acids: CASSAPVEETQYF. CDR3 sequence (DNA): TGCGCCAGCAGCGCCCCAGTCGAAGAGACCCAGTACTTC.

This chain links TRBV19 with TRBJ2-7, with D perhaps TRBD1 (8 bases). V lost 5 bases and J lost 5, with 19 bases in between. The CDR3 is made up of 15 amino acids. Germline V lookup: CDR1 LNHDA, CDR2 SQIVND (reference sequence). The chain's CDR3 is CASSFRQGRVDEQYF. The CDR3, as DNA: TGTGCCAGTAGTTTCCGACAGGGGAGGGTTGACGAGCAGTACTTC.

This chain joins TRBV5-4 and TRBJ2-1, with 14 bases matching TRBD2. The V and J ends lost 3 bases and 8 bases, in that order; junction bases with no gene match: 7. The germline CDR1 and CDR2 sequences are SGHNT and YYREEE (reference sequence). This CDR3 region has 16 residues. CDR3 bases: TGTGCCAGCAGCTCGACTAGCGGGGGGGCCTTGTATGAGCAGTTCTTC. The encoded protein is CASSSTSGGALYEQFF.

CDR3 bases: TGTGCCTGGAGGGGACTAGCGGGGGGGAAGACCCAGTACTTC. It codes for CAWRGLAGGKTQYF. V and J are TRBV30 and TRBJ2-5; TRBD2 matches 16 bases. The CDR3 consists of 14 residues. The V gene end was trimmed by 3 bases and the J gene end by 6 bases; junction bases not matched to a gene: 1. Germline values: CDR1 GTSNPN, CDR2 SVGIG (reference sequence).

The V gene is TRBV2, the J gene TRBJ1-5; 8 bases map to TRBD1. Germline values: CDR1 SNHLY, CDR2 FYNNEI. This CDR3 region has 17 residues. After removal of 8 bases from V and 0 bases from J, the junction contained 12 bases not matched to a gene. The CDR3 DNA is TGTGCCAGCGGGATCGAAGGACAGGGTACTAGCAATCAGCCCCAGCATTTT. It specifies CASGIEGQGTSNQPQHF.

The rearrangement links TRBV15 to TRBJ1-6; D ambiguous. Trimming left V 0 bases short and J 0 bases short, with 3 bases between. CDR1 and CDR2 from the germline V gene are LNHNV and YYDKDF (reference sequence). This CDR3 comprises 15 residues. The CDR3 here is CATSRESSYNSPLHF. The CDR3 coding sequence is TGTGCCACCAGCAGAGAGAGCTCCTATAATTCACCCCTCCACTTT. Full variable domain (outside the CDR3, taken from reference TRBV15 and TRBJ1-6): DAMVIQNPRYQVTQFGKPVTLSCSQTLNHNVMYWYQQKSSQAPKLLFHYYDKDFNNEADTPDNFQSRRPNTSFCFLDIRSPGLGDTAMYLCATSRESSYNSPLHFGNGTRLTVT.

The CDR3 reads CASSYSNRGRGGEQYF. The CDR3 DNA reads as TGTGCCAGCAGTTACTCGAATAGGGGCAGGGGTGGTGAGCAGTACTTC. The rearrangement links TRBV6-5 to TRBJ2-7; D might be TRBD1 (6 bases). Germline lookup yields CDR1 MNHEY and CDR2 SVGAGI. Trimming stripped 0 bases from V and 7 bases from J, with 19 bases between. The CDR3 extends over 16 amino acids.

This clone was detected only a few times. The chain links TRBV7-9 to TRBJ2-7; 7 bases fit TRBD1. With V trimmed by 5 bases and J by 2 bases, 9 bases remained unmatched. Per the germline V gene, CDR1 is SEHNR and CDR2 is FQNEAQ (reference sequence). This CDR3 region has 15 residues. The CDR3 here is CASSPPGTAPYEQYF. DNA for the CDR3: TGTGCCAGCAGCCCCCCCGGGACAGCACCCTACGAGCAGTACTTC.

The chain combines TRBV27 with TRBJ2-3, with 10 bases matching TRBD2. The CDR3 spans 15 residues. Germline CDR1 MNHEY, CDR2 SMNVEV (reference sequence). V was clipped by 4 bases and J by 1 base; unmatched bases: 2. The CDR3 coding sequence is TGTGCCAGCAGTTATCTAGCGGGGGGCACAGATACGCAGTATTTT. Amino acid sequence: CASSYLAGGTDTQYF.

This chain connects TRBV6-5 to TRBJ2-7, with TRBD1 identical over 11 bases. The CDR3 runs to 13 residues. Looked up from germline, CDR1 is MNHEY and CDR2 is SVGAGI. Trimming removed 6 bases from V and 6 bases from J; junction bases left unmatched: 4. CDR3 sequence: CASRGQGVGEQYF. The CDR3 DNA reads as TGTGCCAGCAGGGGACAGGGGGTAGGCGAGCAGTACTTC.

The count of this clone is one. V is TRBV23-1 and J is TRBJ1-1; D ambiguous. TRBV23-1 is an ORF for which the function is uncertain. The CDR3 extends over 14 amino acids. Trimming removed 10 bases at V and 1 base at J, with 16 bases between. For the CDR3, the DNA is TGCGCCATCAATGGGGAGTGGAGGAACACTGAAGCTTTCTTT. Amino acids: CAINGEWRNTEAFF.

The rearrangement uses TRBV28 and TRBJ1-3; no clear D. The V end lost 6 bases, the J end lost 2 bases, and 8 bases lay between the germline ends. Germline CDR1 and CDR2: MDHEN and SYDVKM. This CDR3 comprises 13 residues. The CDR3 nucleotides read TGTGCCAGCAGGTCGGTTACTGGAAACACCATATATTTT. It codes for CASRSVTGNTIYF.